In this sample, the clone carrying this TCR beta chain turned up a few times. Its antigen remains unidentified. This sample is part of a study of T cells after yellow fever vaccination. Study background: SMART-Seq v4 Ultra Low Input prepared libraries from low-cell fractions. Study findings and constraints: The secondary T-cell response peaked on day 5, not day 15, but was weaker. Most clones from primary vaccination were detected again post-booster (approximately 96% CD4, 88% CD8).

Germline-derived CDR1 and CDR2 are MNHEY and SVGAGI. The CDR3 consists of 13 residues. The V gene lost 6 bases and the J gene lost 0 bases, with 9 bases spanning the gap. Generation of TCR cDNA used 5'RACE template switching (which added a universal primer site and UMIs). TCRdb re-derived calls from the 5' RACE reads in MiXCR, one entry per CDR3 protein. The sample yields 250,000 to 400,000 distinct CDR3 sequences, roughly 3.9% seen once. Sequencing was performed on PBMCs, taken 5 days after the yellow fever booster vaccination. This sequence originates from a man in his late teens or twenties who received the YFV17D yellow fever vaccine. The gene calls are TRBV6-5 and TRBJ2-7; D ambiguous. In nucleotides, the CDR3 is TGTGCCAGCAGAGGACGGAGCTCCTACGAGCAGTACGTC. Protein product: CASRGRSSYEQYV.